This TCR beta chain was captured in a study of siplizumab effects on memory and regulatory T cells. Per-sample assaying covered about 10^5 TCR templates. This table comes from immunoSEQ multiplex PCR, and its TCRdb copy is limited to in-frame clones, with some not included. The sample has more than 75,000 clones; 93% are singletons. The sequencing input was CD8+ T cells sorted from blood. The TCR comes from a human donor in good health.

CDR3 sequence (DNA): TGTGCCAGCAGCCATGGACAGGGCGGCAATCAGCCCCAGCATTTT. Translating it yields CASSHGQGGNQPQHF. This chain uses TRBV4-2 with TRBJ1-5, with 8 bases identical to TRBD1. V lost 3 bases, J lost 2 bases, and 3 bases stayed unmatched. The CDR3 has 15 residues. CDR1 LGHNA and CDR2 YNFKEQ come from the germline V gene.